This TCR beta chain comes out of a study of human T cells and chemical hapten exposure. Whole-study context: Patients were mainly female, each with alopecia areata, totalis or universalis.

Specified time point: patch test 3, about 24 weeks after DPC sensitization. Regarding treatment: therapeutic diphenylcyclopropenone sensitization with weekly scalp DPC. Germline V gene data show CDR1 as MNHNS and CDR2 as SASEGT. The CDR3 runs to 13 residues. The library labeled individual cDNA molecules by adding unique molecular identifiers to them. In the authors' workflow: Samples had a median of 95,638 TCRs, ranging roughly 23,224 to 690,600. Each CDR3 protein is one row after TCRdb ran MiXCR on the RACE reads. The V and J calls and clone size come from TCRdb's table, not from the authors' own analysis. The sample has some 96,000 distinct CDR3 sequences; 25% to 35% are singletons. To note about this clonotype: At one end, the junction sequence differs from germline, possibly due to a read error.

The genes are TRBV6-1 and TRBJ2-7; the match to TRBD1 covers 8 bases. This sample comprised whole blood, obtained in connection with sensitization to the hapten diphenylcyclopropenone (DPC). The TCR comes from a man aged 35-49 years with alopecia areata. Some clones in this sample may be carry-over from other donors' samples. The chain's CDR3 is CASRDRGPYEQYF. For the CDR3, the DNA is TGTGCCAGCCGTGACAGGGGACCCTACGAGCAGTACTTC.